This TCR beta chain was identified during a study of blood T cell repertoires in COVID-19. Across the study: Samples representing acute and convalescent COVID-19 were sourced from the United States, Italy and Spain. T cells, B-cell-depleted T cells, or PBMCs provided the cDNA or gDNA that served as material.

Original processing notes: Scientists estimated how many nucleated cells there were by amplifying reference gene primers. Sequencing was performed with immunoSEQ multiplex PCR; in TCRdb, only in-frame clones are kept and a portion is missing. V and J calls and clone size are those listed in that table; D and trimming were worked out from the DNA. The table has about 210,000 clones, 80% to 90% seen once. Trimming shortened V by 11 bases and J by 3 bases, and 20 bases separated the two germline ends. Germline CDR1 reads SGHVS; CDR2 reads FNYEAQ. This CDR3 region has 14 residues. The chain employs TRBV7-6 and TRBJ2-7, with D possibly matching TRBD2 (5 bases). The sequence derives from a woman between 50 and 59 years old with acute or convalescent COVID-19. The sequenced sample was peripheral blood. CDR3 sequence reads: CAPPGVRANYEQYF. As DNA, the CDR3 is TGTGCCCCGCCCGGGGTGCGGGCGAACTACGAGCAGTACTTC.